One and the same sample provided the 10 T cell receptor beta chains below, sequenced in a study of response to subunit inactivated influenza vaccine. Each CDR3 protein gets one entry after TCRdb re-called the RT-PCR reads with MiXCR. The repertoire consists of fewer than 250,000 distinct CDR3 sequences, with 14% occurring once and the leading ten covering 26%. Specimen: CD8+ T cells sorted from PBMCs, collected roughly 5 days after vaccination. These receptors came from a man aged 50 to 59 who received an inactivated influenza vaccine.

The chain employs TRBV6-5 and TRBJ2-1; 7 bases are shared with TRBD2. The V gene end was trimmed by 1 base and the J gene end by 7 bases; junction bases not matched to a gene: 7. Germline lookup yields CDR1 MNHEY and CDR2 SVGAGI. The CDR3 sequence is 15 residues long. CDR3 bases: TGTGCCAGCAGTTACTATGGGAGGGGCGGGAATGAGCAGTTCTTC. Translated, it gives CASSYYGRGGNEQFF.

Only a few counts were recorded for this clonotype. This chain links TRBV5-5 with TRBJ1-2; 11 bases fit TRBD1. In germline, CDR1 is SGHKS, CDR2 YYEKEE (reference sequence). Trimming at V came to 4 bases and at J to 4 bases, leaving 3 bases not matched to a gene. The CDR3 runs to 14 residues. The CDR3 is CASSKDRGLYGYTF. The CDR3 bases are TGTGCCAGCAGCAAGGACAGGGGGCTCTATGGCTACACCTTC. The complete variable domain, with remaining parts taken from reference TRBV5-5 and TRBJ1-2, reads DAGVTQSPTHLIKTRGQQVTLRCSPISGHKSVSWYQQVLGQGPQFIFQYYEKEERGRGNFPDRFSARQFPNYSSELNVNALLLGDSALYLCASSKDRGLYGYTFGSGTRLTVV.

This clonotype came up many times. The chain joins TRBV29-1 to TRBJ2-7; no reliable D call. Germline CDR1 and CDR2: SQVTM and ANQGSEA. CDR3 length equals 12 residues. V was pared by 5 bases and J by 3 bases, with 11 bases between. CDR3 loop: CSVFGTRYEQYF. In DNA, the CDR3 is TGCAGCGTTTTTGGAACCCGCTACGAGCAGTACTTC.

This clonotype was picked up a small number of times. The V and J genes are TRBV12-3 or TRBV12-4 and TRBJ2-5; D remains unclear. V was cut by 3 bases and J by 5 bases, with 16 bases left in between. There are 15 residues in the CDR3. This CDR3 reads CASSFSLGPGETQYF. CDR3 sequence (DNA): TGTGCCAGCAGTTTTAGTTTAGGCCCCGGTGAGACCCAGTACTTC.

This clonotype was counted between two and nine times. V gene TRBV10-1 combines with J gene TRBJ2-1; D may be TRBD1 or TRBD2 (5 bases each). This CDR3 comprises 14 residues. V lost 5 bases and J 5 bases, leaving 13 bases between the germline ends. Per the germline V gene, CDR1 is WNHNN and CDR2 is SYGVQD (reference sequence). CDR3 sequence (DNA): TGCGCCAGCAGTCAGGCACTGGGACACAATGAGCAGTTCTTC. As protein: CASSQALGHNEQFF.

The V gene is TRBV20-1, the J gene TRBJ2-1; D may be TRBD2 (7 bases). Per the germline V gene, CDR1 is DFQATT and CDR2 is SNEGSKA (reference sequence). The CDR3 sequence is 16 residues long. V was clipped by 5 bases and J by 0 bases, with 17 bases between them. The CDR3 here is CSAVGPRGASYNEQFF. The CDR3 nucleotides are TGCAGTGCTGTTGGGCCACGGGGGGCCTCCTACAATGAGCAGTTCTTC.

This clonotype has ten or more counts. V gene TRBV6-5 combines with J gene TRBJ2-2; D may be TRBD2 (5 bases). V lost 4 bases and J lost 3, with 12 bases in between. CDR3 length equals 15 residues. Germline loops: CDR1 MNHEY, CDR2 SVGAGI. The chain's CDR3 is CASSWRKTYTGELFF. The CDR3 DNA reads as TGTGCCAGCAGTTGGAGGAAAACTTACACCGGGGAGCTGTTTTTT.

Only a few counts were recorded for this clonotype. This chain links TRBV15 with TRBJ2-3, with D possibly TRBD2 on 7 matching bases. The CDR3 consists of 16 residues. Germline V gene lookup returns CDR1 LNHNV and CDR2 YYDKDF (reference sequence). V was trimmed by 1 base and J by 4 bases, leaving 15 bases between them. The CDR3 region is CATSRGAGASADTQYF. The CDR3 DNA reads as TGTGCCACCAGCAGAGGGGCGGGGGCGAGCGCAGATACGCAGTATTTT.

This clonotype occurred a few times. The rearrangement joins TRBV7-9 to TRBJ2-5, with TRBD2 matching 10 bases. Germline V gene data show CDR1 as SEHNR and CDR2 as FQNEAQ (reference sequence). This CDR3 has 16 amino acids. V shed 5 bases and J 2 bases; nucleotides not matched to a gene: 8. This CDR3 reads CASSRRTSGRQETQYF. The CDR3 nucleotides are TGTGCCAGCAGCCGCCGGACTAGCGGAAGGCAAGAGACCCAGTACTTC.

This clonotype was counted between two and nine times. The chain couples TRBV27 to TRBJ2-1; 7 bases agree with TRBD2. Germline CDR1 reads MNHEY; CDR2 reads SMNVEV (reference sequence). The ends lost 5 bases at V and 8 bases at J; junction bases unmatched: 9. The CDR3 totals 14 residues. The CDR3 here is CASSAGRSGHEQFF. The DNA for the CDR3 is TGTGCCAGCAGTGCCGGGAGGTCCGGGCATGAGCAGTTCTTC.